The following is a T cell receptor (beta chain) sequence with its context. Repertoires were generated with immunoSEQ multiplex PCR, while TCRdb's copy carries only in-frame clones and drops some. Here the sample spans roughly 170,000 clones, approximately 80% being singletons. The data were obtained in a study of blood T cell repertoires in COVID-19. V gave up 6 bases and J gave up 5 bases; unmatched junction bases: 5. This CDR3 has 13 residues. Germline V lookup: CDR1 KGHSH, CDR2 LQKENI. J is TRBJ1-1 and V is TRBV18; 8 bases are a match to TRBD1. The TCR sequence derives from a man aged 45-65 years who had recovered from COVID-19. The sequenced material came from PBMCs or T cells enriched from blood (not recorded which). CDR3 DNA sequence: TGTGCCAGCTCGACAGGGGTGGGTACTGAAGCTTTCTTT. Protein sequence: CASSTGVGTEAFF.